These T cell receptor beta chains were read from a single sample in a study of liver allograft versus peripheral blood T cells. TCRdb passed the reads through MiXCR, listing each CDR3 protein once. In the table there are 7,500 to 9,000 distinct CDR3 sequences, roughly 17% of which are singletons. The receptors here all came from a human patient who had a liver transplant. Part of the T cells may come from the graft donor. CDR3s include the opening cysteine and the closing phenylalanine or tryptophan. A D gene is named only where the DNA matches it firmly. Clone size, where shown, is once, few, many, or a class for clones that have expanded.

>TRBV20-1|TRBJ1-5|TRBD1|many
CSAGQIQGASNQPQHF
TGCAGTGCTGGACAAATACAGGGGGCGAGCAATCAGCCCCAGCATTTT
>TRBV18|TRBJ1-5|TRBD1|medium-sized
CASSRGTGPSNQPQHF
TGTGCCAGCTCACGGGGGACAGGACCTAGCAATCAGCCCCAGCATTTT
>TRBV6-6|TRBJ2-7|TRBD2|many
CASSPSGLYEQYF
TGTGCCAGCAGTCCTAGCGGGCTTTACGAGCAGTACTTC
>TRBV20-1|TRBJ2-1|TRBD2|many
CSARFSTSGRGSYNEQFF
TGCAGTGCTAGATTCTCGACTAGCGGGAGGGGCTCCTACAATGAGCAGTTCTTC
>TRBV28|TRBJ1-6|TRBD1|medium-sized
CASRIQGVHSPLHF
TGTGCCAGCAGAATCCAGGGGGTACATTCACCCCTCCACTTT
>TRBV7-9|TRBJ2-1|-|medium-sized
CASSPFALASNEQFF
TGTGCCAGCAGCCCATTCGCACTAGCATCGAATGAGCAGTTCTTC
>TRBV20-1|TRBJ2-6|-|medium-sized
CSARLTVHSSGANVLTF
TGCAGTGCTAGATTGACAGTTCATTCCTCTGGGGCCAACGTCCTGACTTTC
>TRBV2|TRBJ2-5|-|-
CASRWGSETQYF
TGTGCCAGCCGCTGGGGATCGGAGACCCAGTACTTC
>TRBV30|TRBJ2-4|-|many
CAWSGRVAKNIQYF
TGTGCCTGGAGTGGTCGAGTAGCCAAAAACATTCAGTACTTC
>TRBV12-3/TRBV12-4|TRBJ2-2|TRBD1|few
CASRRTGSRTGELFF
TGTGCCAGCAGAAGGACAGGGAGCAGGACCGGGGAGCTGTTTTTT
>TRBV13|TRBJ1-3|-|medium-sized
CASSLEPHPGNTIYF
TGTGCCAGCAGCTTAGAACCTCACCCTGGAAACACCATATATTTT
>TRBV28|TRBJ1-2|-|medium-sized
CASSSQGSGDYGYTF
TGTGCCAGCAGTTCGCAGGGTTCGGGTGACTATGGCTACACCTTC
>TRBV6-1|TRBJ1-2|-|medium-sized
CASSEDIVGGAYSYGYTF
TGTGCCAGCAGTGAAGACATTGTGGGGGGGGCCTATAGCTATGGCTACACCTTC
>TRBV18|TRBJ2-1|TRBD2|medium-sized
CASSLGTSGTYGEQFF
TGTGCCAGCTCACTTGGGACTAGCGGGACTTACGGTGAGCAGTTCTTC
>TRBV20-1|TRBJ2-3|-|few
CSARASTDTQYF
TGCAGTGCAAGAGCCAGCACAGATACGCAGTATTTT
>TRBV12-3/TRBV12-4|TRBJ2-2|TRBD2|few
CASSVDSSGGWELFF
TGTGCCAGCAGTGTCGATAGTAGCGGGGGCTGGGAGCTGTTTTTT
>TRBV28|TRBJ1-5|-|few
CASSPLGARGPQHF
TGTGCCAGCAGTCCGTTGGGGGCCCGGGGGCCCCAGCATTTT
>TRBV6-5|TRBJ2-7|-|many
CASSYSLSGSTYEQYF
TGTGCCAGCAGTTACTCTCTGTCGGGGTCCACCTACGAGCAGTACTTC
>TRBV29-1|TRBJ1-1|TRBD1|many
CSAGQGYTEAFF
TGCAGCGCCGGACAGGGGTACACTGAAGCTTTCTTT
>TRBV20-1|TRBJ1-4|-|few
CSAPGSYNEKLFF
TGCAGTGCTCCCGGGTCCTATAATGAAAAACTGTTTTTT
>TRBV20-1|TRBJ2-1|-|-
CSARDRTSGGQFF
TGCAGTGCTAGAGATCGGACGTCCGGTGGGCAGTTCTTC
>TRBV19|TRBJ2-7|TRBD2|medium-sized
CASSLGTSGITRQYF
TGTGCCAGTAGCCTCGGGACTAGCGGGATCACTCGGCAGTACTTC